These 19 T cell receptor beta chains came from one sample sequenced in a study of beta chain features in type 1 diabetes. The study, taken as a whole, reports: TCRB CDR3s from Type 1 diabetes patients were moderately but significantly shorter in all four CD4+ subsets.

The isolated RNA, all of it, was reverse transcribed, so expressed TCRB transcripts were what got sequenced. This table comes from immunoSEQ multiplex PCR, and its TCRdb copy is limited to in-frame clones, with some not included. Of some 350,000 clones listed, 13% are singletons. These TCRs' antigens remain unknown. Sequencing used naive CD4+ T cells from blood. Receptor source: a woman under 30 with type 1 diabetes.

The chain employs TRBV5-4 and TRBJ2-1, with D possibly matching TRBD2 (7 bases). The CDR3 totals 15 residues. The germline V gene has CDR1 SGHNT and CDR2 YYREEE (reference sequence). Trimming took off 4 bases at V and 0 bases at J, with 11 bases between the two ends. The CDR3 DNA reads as TGTGCCAGCAGCCGCGGGGGCCTCTCCTACAATGAGCAGTTCTTC. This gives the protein CASSRGGLSYNEQFF.

CDR3: CSVEPGWTDTQYF. The CDR3 DNA reads TGCAGCGTTGAACCAGGATGGACAGATACGCAGTATTTT. J is TRBJ2-3 and V is TRBV29-1; no clear D. Trimming took 2 bases from V and 3 from J, leaving 9 bases between them. The CDR3 covers 13 residues. Germline CDR1 reads SQVTM; CDR2 reads ANQGSEA.

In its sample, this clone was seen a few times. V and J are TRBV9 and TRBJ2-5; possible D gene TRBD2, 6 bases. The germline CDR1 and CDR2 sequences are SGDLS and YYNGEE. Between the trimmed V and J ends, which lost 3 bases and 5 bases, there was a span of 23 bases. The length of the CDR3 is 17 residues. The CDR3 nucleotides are TGTGCCAGCAGCGGTAGCCTGGCGGCGGGGCCGAGGGAGACCCAGTACTTC. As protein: CASSGSLAAGPRETQYF. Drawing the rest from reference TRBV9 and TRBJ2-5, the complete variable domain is DSGVTQTPKHLITATGQRVTLRCSPRSGDLSVYWYQQSLDQGLQFLIQYYNGEERAKGNILERFSAQQFPDLHSELNLSSLELGDSALYFCASSGSLAAGPRETQYFGPGTRLLVL.

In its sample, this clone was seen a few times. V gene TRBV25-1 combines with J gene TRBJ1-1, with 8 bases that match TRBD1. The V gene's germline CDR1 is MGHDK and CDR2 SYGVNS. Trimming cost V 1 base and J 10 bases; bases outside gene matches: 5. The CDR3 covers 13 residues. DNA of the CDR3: TGTGCCAGCAGTGAATCTAACAGGGGGATAGCTTTCTTT. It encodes CASSESNRGIAFF.

CDR3 sequence (DNA): TGTGCCAGCTCACAACAGCCGTACAATGAGCAGTTCTTC. It codes for CASSQQPYNEQFF. This sequence joins TRBV18 and TRBJ2-1; D is ambiguous. This CDR3 comprises 13 residues. V lost 4 bases, J lost 4 bases, and 8 bases lay in between. CDR1 is KGHSH and CDR2 is LQKENI in the germline V gene.

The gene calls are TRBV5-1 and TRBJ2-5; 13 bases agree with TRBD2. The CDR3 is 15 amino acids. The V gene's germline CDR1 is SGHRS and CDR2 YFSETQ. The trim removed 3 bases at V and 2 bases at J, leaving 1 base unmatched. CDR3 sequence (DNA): TGCGCCAGCAGCTGGGGACTAGCGGGACAAGAGACCCAGTACTTC. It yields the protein CASSWGLAGQETQYF.

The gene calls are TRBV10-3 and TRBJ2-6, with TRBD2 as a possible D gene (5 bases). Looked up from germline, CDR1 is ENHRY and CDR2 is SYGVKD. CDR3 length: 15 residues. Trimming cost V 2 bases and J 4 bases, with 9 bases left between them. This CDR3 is CAISEQGRGANVLTF. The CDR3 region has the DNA TGTGCCATCAGTGAGCAAGGGAGAGGGGCCAACGTCCTGACTTTC.

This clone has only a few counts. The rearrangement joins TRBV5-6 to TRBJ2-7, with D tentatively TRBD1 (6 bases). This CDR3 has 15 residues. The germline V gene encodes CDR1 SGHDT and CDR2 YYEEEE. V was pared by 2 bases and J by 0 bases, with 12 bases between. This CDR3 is CASSFRGHYSYEQYF. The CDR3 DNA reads TGTGCCAGCAGCTTTCGGGGACACTACTCCTACGAGCAGTACTTC.

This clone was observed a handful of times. CDR3: CASSLDMDRGWAEQYV. CDR3 sequence (DNA): TGTGCCAGCAGCTTAGACATGGACAGGGGTTGGGCCGAGCAGTACGTC. This chain connects TRBV11-2 to TRBJ2-7, with TRBD1 matching over 9 bases. The V and J ends lost 0 bases and 6 bases, in that order; junction bases with no gene match: 9. CDR1 is SGHAT and CDR2 is FQNNGV in the germline V gene. This CDR3 is 16 amino acids long.

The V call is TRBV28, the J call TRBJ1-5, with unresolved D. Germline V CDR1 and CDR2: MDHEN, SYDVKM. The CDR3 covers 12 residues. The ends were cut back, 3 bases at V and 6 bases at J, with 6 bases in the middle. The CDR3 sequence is CASSLRVQPQHF. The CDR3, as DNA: TGTGCCAGCAGTTTGAGGGTTCAGCCCCAGCATTTT.

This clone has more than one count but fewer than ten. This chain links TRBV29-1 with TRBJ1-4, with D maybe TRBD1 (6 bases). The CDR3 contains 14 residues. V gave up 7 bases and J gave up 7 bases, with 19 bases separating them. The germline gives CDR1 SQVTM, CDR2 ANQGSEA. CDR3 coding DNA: TGCAGCGCCCGGTGGGGGCAGGGGAGTGAAAAACTGTTTTTT. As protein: CSARWGQGSEKLFF. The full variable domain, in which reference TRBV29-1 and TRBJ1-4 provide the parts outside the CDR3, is SAVISQKPSRDICQRGTSLTIQCQVDSQVTMMFWYRQQPGQSLTLIATANQGSEATYESGFVIDKFPISRPNLTFSTLTVSNMSPEDSSIYLCSARWGQGSEKLFFGSGTQLSVL.

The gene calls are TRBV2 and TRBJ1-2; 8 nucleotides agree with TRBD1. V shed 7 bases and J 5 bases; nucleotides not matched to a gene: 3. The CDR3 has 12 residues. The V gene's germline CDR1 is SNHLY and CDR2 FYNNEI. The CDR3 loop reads CASKDRAYGYTF. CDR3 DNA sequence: TGTGCCAGCAAGGACAGGGCTTATGGCTACACCTTC.

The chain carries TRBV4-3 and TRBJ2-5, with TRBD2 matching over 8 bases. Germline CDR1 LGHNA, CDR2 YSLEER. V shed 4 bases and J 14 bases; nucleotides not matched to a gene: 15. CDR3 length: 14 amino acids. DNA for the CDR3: TGCGCCAGCAGCCCTGGGACTAGACTTGGTATGACCTACTTC. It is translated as CASSPGTRLGMTYF.

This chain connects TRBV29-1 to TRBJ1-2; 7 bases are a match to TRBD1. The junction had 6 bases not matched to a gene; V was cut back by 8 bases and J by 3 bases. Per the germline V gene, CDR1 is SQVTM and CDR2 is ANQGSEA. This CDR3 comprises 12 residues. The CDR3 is CSTLTGDYGYTF. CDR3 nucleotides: TGCAGCACCTTAACAGGGGACTATGGCTACACCTTC.

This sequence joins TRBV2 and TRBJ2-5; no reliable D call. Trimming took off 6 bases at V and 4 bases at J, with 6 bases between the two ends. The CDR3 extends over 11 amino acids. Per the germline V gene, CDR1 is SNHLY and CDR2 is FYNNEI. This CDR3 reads CASRLSETQYF. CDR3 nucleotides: TGTGCCAGCAGGCTATCAGAGACCCAGTACTTC.

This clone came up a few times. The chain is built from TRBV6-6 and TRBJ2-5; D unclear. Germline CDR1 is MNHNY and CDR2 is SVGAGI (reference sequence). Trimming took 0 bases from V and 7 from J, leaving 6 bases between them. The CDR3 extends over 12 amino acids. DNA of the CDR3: TGTGCCAGCAGTTACTCGGCTGGGACCCAGTACTTC. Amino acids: CASSYSAGTQYF.

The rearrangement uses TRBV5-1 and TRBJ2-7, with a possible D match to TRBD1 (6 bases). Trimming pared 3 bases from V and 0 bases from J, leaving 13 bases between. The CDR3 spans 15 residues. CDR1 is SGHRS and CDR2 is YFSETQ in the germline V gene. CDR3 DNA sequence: TGCGCCAGCAGCTACGAGATACAGGGCTCCTACGAGCAGTACTTC. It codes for CASSYEIQGSYEQYF.

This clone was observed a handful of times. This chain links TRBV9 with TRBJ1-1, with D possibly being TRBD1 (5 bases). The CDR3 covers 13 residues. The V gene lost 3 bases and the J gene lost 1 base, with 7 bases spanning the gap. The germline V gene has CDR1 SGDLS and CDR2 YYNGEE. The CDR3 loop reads CASSATANTEAFF. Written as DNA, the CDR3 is TGTGCCAGCAGCGCGACAGCGAACACTGAAGCTTTCTTT.

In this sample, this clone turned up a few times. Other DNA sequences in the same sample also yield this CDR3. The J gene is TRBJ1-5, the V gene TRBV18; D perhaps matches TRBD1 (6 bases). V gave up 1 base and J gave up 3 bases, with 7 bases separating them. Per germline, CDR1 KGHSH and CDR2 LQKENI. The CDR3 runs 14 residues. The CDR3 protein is CASSPQGVNQPQHF. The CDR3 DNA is TGTGCCAGCTCACCACAGGGGGTCAATCAGCCCCAGCATTTT.